A single sample gave rise to the 21 T cell receptor beta chains below, sequenced in a study of neurological immune-mediated disorders (dated by TCRdb to about 2019). The library was made by 5' RACE. Sequencing used an Illumina HiSeq 2500. TCRdb's own reprocessing of the public reads used fastp at Q25 and MiXCR and kept productive beta chains. Each record represents a unique CDR3 protein, reported with the most common genes and DNA among its rows. The sample table lists some 38,000 distinct CDR3 sequences, 14% of them with a count of one. In total, the top ten clones hold 25% to 30% of the sample. The sequenced sample was PBMCs. The receptors shown here come from a woman aged 45-65 years with HTLV-1-associated myelopathy (HAM/TSP).

This clonotype was found many times. This chain uses TRBV5-1 with TRBJ1-1; D not resolved. The V end lost 0 bases, the J end lost 0 bases, and 12 bases lay between the germline ends. CDR1 and CDR2 (germline): SGHRS, YFSETQ. The CDR3 is 16 amino acids. The CDR3 DNA is TGCGCCAGCAGCTTGGGACCGCGAGACCTGAACACTGAAGCTTTCTTT. Protein sequence: CASSLGPRDLNTEAFF.

This clonotype was recorded at least ten times. The V and J genes are TRBV20-1 and TRBJ2-2; no reliable D call. CDR1 DFQATT and CDR2 SNEGSKA come from the germline V gene (reference sequence). The CDR3 covers 14 residues. With 0 bases removed from V and 3 bases from J, the gap between germline ends came to 8 bases. The CDR3 DNA sequence: TGCAGTGCTAGAGACCCGACATACACCGGGGAGCTGTTTTTT. It specifies CSARDPTYTGELFF.

V usage is TRBV12-3 or TRBV12-4 and J usage is TRBJ2-7, with no clear D. The CDR3 has 14 amino acids. V gave up 3 bases and J gave up 2 bases, with 11 bases separating them. CDR3 nucleotides: TGTGCCAGCAGTTTCGGAGTAGGGCCCTACGAGCAGTACTTC. It encodes CASSFGVGPYEQYF.

J is TRBJ2-1 and V is TRBV5-1, with D possibly TRBD1 on 5 matching bases. Germline values: CDR1 SGHRS, CDR2 YFSETQ. The CDR3 has 14 residues. V was pared by 0 bases and J by 8 bases, with 12 bases between. Here the CDR3 reads CASSLGAGWDEQFF. The CDR3 coding sequence is TGCGCCAGCAGCTTGGGTGCAGGGTGGGATGAGCAGTTCTTC.

This clonotype was counted many times. This sequence joins TRBV19 and TRBJ1-1; 7 bases fit TRBD1. The CDR3 has 13 residues. Germline CDR1 and CDR2: LNHDA and SQIVND (reference sequence). The V gene end was trimmed by 7 bases and the J gene end by 4 bases; junction bases not matched to a gene: 6. In DNA form, the CDR3 reads TGTGCCAGTACCTCACAGGGGAGCACTGAAGCTTTCTTT. It specifies CASTSQGSTEAFF.

The sample holds many counts of this clonotype. V usage is TRBV6-2 or TRBV6-3 and J usage is TRBJ1-2; D is unclear. The CDR3 extends over 11 amino acids. In germline, CDR1 is MNHEY, CDR2 SVGEGT. Trimming took 6 bases from V and 7 from J, leaving 9 bases between them. The CDR3 DNA follows: TGTGCCAGCAGCAATTTTGGTGGCTACACCTTC. The encoded protein is CASSNFGGYTF.

This clonotype was observed many times. The J gene is TRBJ1-2, the V gene TRBV5-1; D possibly corresponds to TRBD1 (6 bases). This CDR3 comprises 13 residues. V lost 4 bases to trimming and J lost 2 bases, with 9 bases between them. Germline V gives CDR1 SGHRS, CDR2 YFSETQ. In nucleotides, the CDR3 is TGCGCCAGCAGCGATGGACAGAACTATGGCTACACCTTC. It specifies CASSDGQNYGYTF.

This clonotype occurred many times. As DNA, the CDR3 is TGTGCCAGCAGCCTCCCCGGGACACCCGCCTACGAGCAGTACGTC. Residues: CASSLPGTPAYEQYV. This chain joins TRBV5-6 and TRBJ2-7; tentative D call: TRBD1 (6 bases). V was clipped by 4 bases and J by 2 bases, with 16 bases between them. The length of the CDR3 is 15 residues. The germline V gene has CDR1 SGHDT and CDR2 YYEEEE.

Points on this clonotype: This may come from a read error, since a much larger clone is one base off. This chain connects TRBV6-5 to TRBJ2-1, with TRBD2 matching 16 bases. CDR1 and CDR2 (germline): MNHEY, SVGAGI. There are 17 residues in the CDR3. The J segment lost 8 bases and the V segment lost 8 bases, leaving 12 bases of the junction unmatched. The CDR3 loop reads CASGFPGLAGGPDEQFF. The CDR3 nucleotides read TGTGCCAGCGGGTTCCCGGGACTAGCGGGGGGGCCAGATGAGCAGTTCTTC.

This clonotype was counted at least ten times. This sequence may be a read error, since a much larger clone differs from it by one base. The chain couples TRBV5-1 to TRBJ2-1, with 13 bases identical to TRBD2. The length of the CDR3 is 12 residues. Germline V gene lookup returns CDR1 SGHRS and CDR2 YFSETQ. V was pared by 7 bases and J by 12 bases, with 4 bases of the junction left unmatched. CDR3 coding DNA: TGCGCCAGCGGACTAGCGGGGGATGGGCAGTTCTTC. Protein: CASGLAGDGQFF.

This clonotype was recorded at least ten times. V gene TRBV11-2 combines with J gene TRBJ2-7; 7 bases are shared with TRBD1. The CDR3 spans 14 residues. Germline CDR1 and CDR2: SGHAT and FQNNGV. Trimming at V came to 3 bases and at J to 3 bases, leaving 5 bases not matched to a gene. CDR3 sequence (DNA): TGTGCCAGCAGCTTTGGACAGGCGGGCTACGAGCAGTACTTC. Amino acid sequence: CASSFGQAGYEQYF.

In this sample, this clonotype turned up many times. This rearrangement joins TRBV4-2 to TRBJ1-3; no clear D gene. The length of the CDR3 is 16 residues. Germline V gene lookup returns CDR1 LGHNA and CDR2 YNFKEQ. The V end lost 0 bases, the J end lost 2 bases, and 11 bases lay between the germline ends. The CDR3 loop is CASSQEGTDPGNTIYF. The CDR3 DNA is TGTGCCAGCAGCCAAGAAGGAACAGACCCTGGAAACACCATATATTTT.

This clonotype has ten or more counts. The chain couples TRBV7-2 to TRBJ1-5; 7 bases align to TRBD1. The CDR3 sequence is 15 residues long. CDR1 is SGHTA and CDR2 is FQGNSA in the germline V gene. V shed 1 base, J shed 5 bases, and the junction held 5 bases outside the gene matches. In nucleotides, the CDR3 is TGTGCCAGCAGCTTAGACAGGGGTGGGCATCAGCCCCAGCATTTT. Translating gives CASSLDRGGHQPQHF.

Many counts were recorded for this clonotype. The chain has TRBV6-6 and TRBJ1-2; no reliable D call. V shed 2 bases and J shed 5 bases, with 9 bases lying between them. This CDR3 has 13 amino acids. Germline values: CDR1 MNHNY, CDR2 SVGAGI (reference sequence). The chain's CDR3 is CASSYIGGYGYTF. The DNA of the CDR3 is TGTGCCAGCAGTTACATCGGAGGATATGGCTACACCTTC.

On this clonotype itself: A clone one base away is much larger, so this may be a read error. The V and J genes are TRBV5-1 and TRBJ1-6; perhaps TRBD1 as D (6 bases). The CDR3 runs 15 residues. Germline assignment: CDR1 SGHRS and CDR2 YFSETQ. CDR3 region: CGSSLSVRGNSPLHF. The CDR3 DNA is TGCGGCAGCAGCTTGTCGGTCAGGGGAAATTCACCCCTCCACTTT.

The chain employs TRBV9 and TRBJ1-1, with 7 nucleotides matching TRBD1. J lost 10 bases, V lost 3 bases, and 6 bases had no gene match. Germline V gene lookup returns CDR1 SGDLS and CDR2 YYNGEE. The CDR3 runs 12 residues. In DNA form, the CDR3 reads TGTGCCAGCAGCGCGTACAGGGGTCTAGCTTTCTTT. Protein product: CASSAYRGLAFF.

This clonotype was detected ten times or more. CDR3 amino acids: CAISDRTGYGEQYF. The CDR3 bases are TGTGCCATCAGTGATAGGACAGGTTACGGCGAGCAGTACTTC. The V gene is TRBV10-3, the J gene TRBJ2-7; 7 bases map to TRBD1. The CDR3 totals 14 residues. The V gene end was trimmed by 3 bases and the J gene end by 6 bases; junction bases not matched to a gene: 8. The germline gives CDR1 ENHRY, CDR2 SYGVKD.

V usage is TRBV6-5 and J usage is TRBJ2-4; the match to TRBD1 covers 9 bases. Trimming cost V 9 bases and J 3 bases; bases outside gene matches: 12. Looked up from germline, CDR1 is MNHEY and CDR2 is SVGAGI. This CDR3 comprises 16 residues. DNA for the CDR3: TGTGCCAGAAGTCGGGACAGGGAGAGAGTCAAAAACATTCAGTACTTC. It yields the protein CARSRDRERVKNIQYF.

This clonotype was seen at least ten times. The chain recombines TRBV29-1 with TRBJ1-5; the match to TRBD1 covers 7 bases. CDR3 length: 12 residues. With 4 bases clipped from V and 5 bases from J, the junction kept 2 bases outside the gene matches. The germline CDR1 and CDR2 sequences are SQVTM and ANQGSEA. The DNA for the CDR3 is TGCAGCGTTGGCCAGGGGGATCAGCCCCAGCATTTT. Encoded protein: CSVGQGDQPQHF.

This clonotype was counted ten times or more. The J gene is TRBJ1-2, the V gene TRBV7-8, with D perhaps TRBD1 (6 bases). Trimming took 1 base from V and 1 from J, leaving 10 bases between them. In germline, CDR1 is SGHVS, CDR2 FQNEAQ. The CDR3 loop spans 15 amino acids. The CDR3 sequence: CASSLEGGFNYGYTF. As DNA, the CDR3 is TGTGCCAGCAGCTTAGAGGGGGGGTTTAACTATGGCTACACCTTC.

In its sample, this clonotype was seen many times. V and J are TRBV18 and TRBJ1-1; D is undetermined. The V end was cut by 4 bases, the J end by 8 bases, with 14 bases between. The CDR3 is made up of 13 amino acids. CDR1 and CDR2 from the germline V gene are KGHSH and LQKENI. Here the CDR3 reads CASSLRQVTEAFF. The CDR3 DNA reads TGTGCCAGCTCACTCCGTCAAGTAACCGAAGCTTTCTTT.